A selection of T cell receptor beta chains follows, all from one sample in a study of cytomegalovirus exposure and HLA in healthy donors. Sequencing was performed with immunoSEQ multiplex PCR; in TCRdb, only in-frame clones are kept and a portion is missing. There are 120,000 to 150,000 clones in the sample; over 80% occur only once, and 1.2% lies in the top ten. Sequencing used PBMCs. The receptors shown here come from a female donor in good health and CMV-seronegative. The CDR3 runs from the conserved cysteine through the conserved F or W. A D gene is named only where the DNA matches it firmly. Clone size, where shown, is once, few, many, or a class for clones that have expanded.

d_call: -
v_call: TRBV6-5
j_call: TRBJ2-1
clone_size: -
cdr3_aa: CASTGVYNEQFF
cdr3_nt: TGTGCCAGCACCGGGGTCTACAATGAGCAGTTCTTC

d_call: TRBD1
v_call: TRBV19
j_call: TRBJ2-3
clone_size: -
cdr3_aa: CASRRDRGMDTQYF
cdr3_nt: TGTGCCAGTAGGAGGGACAGGGGAATGGATACGCAGTATTTT

d_call: TRBD2
v_call: TRBV10-3
j_call: TRBJ2-7
clone_size: few
cdr3_aa: CAISGSGGGRHEQYF
cdr3_nt: TGTGCCATCAGCGGCTCGGGAGGCGGGAGGCACGAGCAGTACTTC

d_call: TRBD1
v_call: TRBV5-1
j_call: TRBJ2-7
clone_size: -
cdr3_aa: CASRGTDYEQYF
cdr3_nt: TGCGCCAGCAGGGGGACAGACTACGAGCAGTACTTC

d_call: TRBD1
v_call: TRBV5-4
j_call: TRBJ1-3
clone_size: -
cdr3_aa: CASSLRGRSGNTIYF
cdr3_nt: TGTGCCAGCAGCCTCAGGGGGCGGTCTGGAAACACCATATATTTT

d_call: TRBD1
v_call: TRBV5-4
j_call: TRBJ2-5
clone_size: -
cdr3_aa: CASSGGTGGAFRYQETQYF
cdr3_nt: TGTGCCAGCAGCGGCGGGACAGGGGGCGCATTTCGGTACCAAGAGACCCAGTACTTC

d_call: TRBD1
v_call: TRBV5-1
j_call: TRBJ2-7
clone_size: -
cdr3_aa: CASRRDRGYEQYF
cdr3_nt: TGCGCCAGCAGAAGGGACAGGGGATACGAGCAGTACTTC

d_call: -
v_call: TRBV29-1
j_call: TRBJ2-5
clone_size: -
cdr3_aa: CSVGPAGETQYF
cdr3_nt: TGCAGCGTTGGCCCGGCAGGAGAGACCCAGTACTTC

d_call: -
v_call: TRBV29-1
j_call: TRBJ2-3
clone_size: -
cdr3_aa: CSVHLAGPADTQYF
cdr3_nt: TGCAGCGTCCACTTGGCGGGCCCGGCAGATACGCAGTATTTC

d_call: TRBD1
v_call: TRBV7-6
j_call: TRBJ2-6
clone_size: -
cdr3_aa: CASSSPGAGGNSGANVLTF
cdr3_nt: TGTGCCAGCAGCTCCCCTGGGGCAGGGGGTAATTCTGGGGCCAACGTCCTGACTTTC

d_call: -
v_call: TRBV29-1
j_call: TRBJ1-1
clone_size: -
cdr3_aa: CSARDSRGTEAFF
cdr3_nt: TGCAGCGCCAGGGACTCCAGAGGGACTGAAGCTTTCTTT

d_call: TRBD1
v_call: TRBV19
j_call: TRBJ2-7
clone_size: few
cdr3_aa: CASSLGQGGPYEQYF
cdr3_nt: TGTGCCAGTAGTTTAGGACAGGGTGGTCCCTACGAGCAGTACTTC

d_call: TRBD2
v_call: TRBV19
j_call: TRBJ2-7
clone_size: -
cdr3_aa: CASSTGAAGGTHEQYF
cdr3_nt: TGTGCCAGTAGTACGGGCGCGGCGGGAGGGACTCACGAGCAGTACTTC

d_call: -
v_call: TRBV20-1
j_call: TRBJ2-7
clone_size: once
cdr3_aa: CSAGSTYEQYF
cdr3_nt: TGCAGTGCCGGGAGCACCTACGAGCAGTACTTC

d_call: TRBD1
v_call: TRBV5-6
j_call: TRBJ1-2
clone_size: few
cdr3_aa: CASSFSPGQGGYYGYTF
cdr3_nt: TGTGCCAGCAGTTTCTCCCCCGGACAGGGGGGCTACTATGGCTACACCTTC

d_call: -
v_call: TRBV25-1
j_call: TRBJ2-7
clone_size: -
cdr3_aa: CASFSWDTSEQYF
cdr3_nt: TGTGCCAGCTTTTCCTGGGACACCTCCGAGCAGTACTTC

d_call: -
v_call: TRBV6-5
j_call: TRBJ1-5
clone_size: -
cdr3_aa: CASSYSAGADQPQHF
cdr3_nt: TGTGCCAGCAGTTACTCGGCAGGGGCGGATCAGCCCCAGCATTTT

d_call: -
v_call: TRBV13
j_call: TRBJ1-4
clone_size: -
cdr3_aa: CASSLGGGNEKLFF
cdr3_nt: TGTGCCAGCAGCTTAGGAGGAGGGAATGAAAAACTGTTTTTT

d_call: TRBD1
v_call: TRBV10-1
j_call: TRBJ2-1
clone_size: few
cdr3_aa: CASSERQGTYNEQFF
cdr3_nt: TGCGCCAGCAGTGAGAGACAGGGAACCTACAATGAGCAGTTCTTC

d_call: -
v_call: TRBV19
j_call: TRBJ1-5
clone_size: -
cdr3_aa: CASSIGIERSLNQPQHF
cdr3_nt: TGTGCCAGTAGTATCGGAATAGAGCGGAGTCTGAATCAGCCCCAGCATTTT

d_call: TRBD1
v_call: TRBV13
j_call: TRBJ2-3
clone_size: -
cdr3_aa: CASSSGTAAYTDTQYF
cdr3_nt: TGTGCCAGCAGCTCGGGGACAGCTGCCTACACAGATACGCAGTATTTT

d_call: -
v_call: TRBV19
j_call: TRBJ1-5
clone_size: few
cdr3_aa: CASSIDLNRSNQPQHF
cdr3_nt: TGTGCCAGTAGTATAGATCTTAATCGTAGCAATCAGCCCCAGCATTTT

d_call: TRBD2
v_call: TRBV27
j_call: TRBJ2-1
clone_size: -
cdr3_aa: CASSLQAGGYNEQFF
cdr3_nt: TGTGCCAGCAGTTTACAGGCGGGGGGGTACAATGAGCAGTTCTTC

d_call: -
v_call: TRBV28
j_call: TRBJ1-1
clone_size: -
cdr3_aa: CASSFGAPANTEAFF
cdr3_nt: TGTGCCAGCAGTTTTGGGGCCCCGGCGAACACTGAAGCTTTCTTT

d_call: TRBD1
v_call: TRBV6-5
j_call: TRBJ1-1
clone_size: few
cdr3_aa: CASSYLSWTGDTEAFF
cdr3_nt: TGTGCCAGCAGTTACCTTTCTTGGACAGGGGACACTGAAGCTTTCTTT

d_call: -
v_call: TRBV5-1
j_call: TRBJ2-3
clone_size: -
cdr3_aa: CASSLTEGQDTQYF
cdr3_nt: TGCGCCAGCAGCTTGACAGAGGGACAAGATACGCAGTATTTT

d_call: TRBD2
v_call: TRBV7-3
j_call: TRBJ2-3
clone_size: few
cdr3_aa: CASSPRVAGASGDTQYF
cdr3_nt: TGTGCCAGCAGCCCAAGGGTTGCGGGAGCTTCGGGAGATACGCAGTATTTT

d_call: -
v_call: TRBV7-7
j_call: TRBJ2-2
clone_size: -
cdr3_aa: CASSPHHQANTGELFF
cdr3_nt: TGTGCCAGCAGCCCTCATCATCAGGCGAACACCGGGGAGCTGTTTTTT

d_call: -
v_call: TRBV7-6
j_call: TRBJ2-7
clone_size: once
cdr3_aa: CASSLDRWPSEQYF
cdr3_nt: TGTGCCAGCAGCTTAGACAGATGGCCCTCCGAGCAGTACTTC

d_call: TRBD1
v_call: TRBV7-6
j_call: TRBJ2-7
clone_size: -
cdr3_aa: CASSSLLDRDEQYF
cdr3_nt: TGTGCCAGCAGCTCTCTCTTGGACAGGGACGAGCAGTACTTC

d_call: -
v_call: TRBV28
j_call: TRBJ2-7
clone_size: -
cdr3_aa: CASSFRDTHYEQYF
cdr3_nt: TGTGCCAGCAGTTTCCGGGACACTCACTACGAGCAGTACTTC

d_call: -
v_call: TRBV6-5
j_call: TRBJ1-5
clone_size: -
cdr3_aa: CASSPSVHQPQHF
cdr3_nt: TGTGCCAGCAGCCCCTCGGTCCATCAGCCCCAGCATTTT